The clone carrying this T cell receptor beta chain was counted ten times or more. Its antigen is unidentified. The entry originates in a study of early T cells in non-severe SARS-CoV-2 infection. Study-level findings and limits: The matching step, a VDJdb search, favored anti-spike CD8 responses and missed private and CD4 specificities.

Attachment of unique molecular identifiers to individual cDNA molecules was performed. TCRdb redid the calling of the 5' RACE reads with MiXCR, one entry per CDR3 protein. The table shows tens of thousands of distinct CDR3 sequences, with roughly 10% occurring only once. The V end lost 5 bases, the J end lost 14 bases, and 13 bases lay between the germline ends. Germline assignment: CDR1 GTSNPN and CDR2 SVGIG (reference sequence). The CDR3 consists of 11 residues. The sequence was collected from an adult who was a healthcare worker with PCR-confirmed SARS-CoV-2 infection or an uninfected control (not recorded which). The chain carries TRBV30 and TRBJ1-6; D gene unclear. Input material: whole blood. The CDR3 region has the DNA TGTGCCTGGTCCAGAGGCCGCTCCCTCCACTTT. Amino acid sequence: CAWSRGRSLHF.